These 30 T cell receptor beta chains were sequenced from one sample in a study of cytomegalovirus exposure and HLA in healthy donors. Vbeta (60) and Jbeta (13) primers were used in the PCR. The method was immunoSEQ multiplex PCR; TCRdb's version includes in-frame clones alone and lacks a portion of them. Here the sample spans some 56,000 clones, about four fifths being singletons. The sequenced sample was PBMCs. Receptors originate from a woman in her thirties or forties in good health and CMV-seronegative.

Details on this clone: At one of its ends the junction is not consistent with the germline gene, which may arise from a read error. The chain recombines TRBV6-5 with TRBJ1-2; 10 bases align to TRBD1. This CDR3 has 15 residues. The germline V gene encodes CDR1 MNHEY and CDR2 SVGAGI. The CDR3 nucleotides are TGTGCCAGCTCCACACCGGGACAGGGGAACTATGACTACACCTTC. It encodes CASSTPGQGNYDYTF.

The V call is TRBV9, the J call TRBJ2-1, with D perhaps matching TRBD2 (6 bases). Trimming cost V 0 bases and J 5 bases, with 12 bases left between them. The CDR3 spans 15 residues. Germline assignment: CDR1 SGDLS and CDR2 YYNGEE. This chain's CDR3 is CASSVVQGGNNEQFF. CDR3 bases: TGTGCCAGCAGCGTAGTGCAGGGAGGTAACAATGAGCAGTTCTTC.

This rearrangement joins TRBV6-1 to TRBJ1-2; D is undetermined. V was trimmed by 4 bases and J by 2 bases, leaving 8 bases between them. CDR1 MNHNS and CDR2 SASEGT come from the germline V gene. The CDR3 contains 13 residues. CDR3 sequence reads: CASSVTDNYGYTF. The CDR3 bases are TGTGCCAGCAGTGTTACAGACAACTATGGCTACACCTTC.

V gene TRBV4-1 combines with J gene TRBJ1-3; maybe TRBD1 (6 bases). Germline lookup yields CDR1 MGHRA and CDR2 YSYEKL. The CDR3 totals 15 residues. V dropped 0 bases and J dropped 4 bases, with 10 bases sitting between them. The CDR3 spells CASSQDPGAGNTIYF. For the CDR3, the DNA is TGCGCCAGCAGCCAAGACCCAGGGGCAGGAAACACCATATATTTT.

This clone was detected a few times. The rearrangement uses TRBV6-5 and TRBJ1-1, with 8 nucleotides matching TRBD1. Germline CDR1 MNHEY, CDR2 SVGAGI. There are 13 residues in the CDR3. Trimming took 4 bases from V and 3 from J; bases not matched to a gene: 1. CDR3 bases: TGTGCCAGCAGTTGGACAGGGTACACTGAAGCTTTCTTT. Translation gives CASSWTGYTEAFF.

A few counts support this clone. The chain links TRBV29-1 to TRBJ2-3; 8 bases are a match to TRBD2. CDR3 length equals 14 residues. J lost 0 bases, V lost 7 bases, and 6 bases had no gene match. Germline V gene data show CDR1 as SQVTM and CDR2 as ANQGSEA. The CDR3 sequence: CSAPTSASTDTQYF. CDR3 nucleotide sequence: TGCAGCGCCCCGACTAGCGCTAGCACAGATACGCAGTATTTT.

The chain carries TRBV7-2 and TRBJ2-1; 8 bases are shared with TRBD2. CDR3 length: 15 residues. Trimming at V came to 4 bases and at J to 5 bases, leaving 7 bases not matched to a gene. Germline-derived CDR1 and CDR2 are SGHTA and FQGNSA. CDR3 sequence: CASSYGRGGDNEQFF. Written as DNA, the CDR3 is TGTGCCAGCAGCTACGGGAGGGGGGGGGACAATGAGCAGTTCTTC.

This chain joins TRBV10-3 and TRBJ2-7, with TRBD1 as a possible D gene (6 bases). There are 13 residues in the CDR3. Trimming removed 11 bases at V and 6 bases at J, with 20 bases between. CDR1 and CDR2 (germline): ENHRY, SYGVKD. DNA for the CDR3: TGTGCCGTACGTATCTACAGGGATACCGAGCAGTACTTC. It yields the protein CAVRIYRDTEQYF.

This clone was counted between two and nine times. The rearrangement joins TRBV25-1 to TRBJ1-5, with TRBD1 matching over 10 bases. The V gene end was trimmed by 3 bases and the J gene end by 0 bases; junction bases not matched to a gene: 8. Germline lookup yields CDR1 MGHDK and CDR2 SYGVNS. The CDR3 is 18 residues long. CDR3 loop: CASSDSDRGYYSNQPQHF. The DNA for the CDR3 is TGTGCCAGCAGTGATTCGGACAGGGGGTATTATAGCAATCAGCCCCAGCATTTT. The full variable domain, completed using reference TRBV25-1 and TRBJ1-5, is EADIYQTPRYLVIGTGKKITLECSQTMGHDKMYWYQQDPGMELHLIHYSYGVNSTEKGDLSSESTVSRIRTEHFPLTLESARPSHTSQYLCASSDSDRGYYSNQPQHFGDGTRLSIL.

This clone was seen only a few times. The CDR3 region has the DNA TGCGCCAGCACCCCGAGGGGGACAACTGAAGCTTTCTTT. Residues: CASTPRGTTEAFF. V usage is TRBV4-1 and J usage is TRBJ1-1, with D tentatively TRBD1 (6 bases). The length of the CDR3 is 13 residues. CDR1 is MGHRA, CDR2 YSYEKL, per germline. V was clipped by 7 bases and J by 5 bases, with 14 bases between them.

The count of this clone is one. The chain couples TRBV18 to TRBJ1-1; tentatively, D is TRBD1 (5 bases). The V gene's germline CDR1 is KGHSH and CDR2 LQKENI. This CDR3 region has 15 residues. The V end lost 2 bases, the J end lost 3 bases, and 13 bases lay between the germline ends. CDR3 in DNA: TGTGCCAGCTCACCATCAGGGAGGGGTGACACTGAAGCTTTCTTT. Residues: CASSPSGRGDTEAFF. Supplemented by reference TRBV18 and TRBJ1-1, the full variable domain reads NAGVMQNPRHLVRRRGQEARLRCSPMKGHSHVYWYRQLPEEGLKFMVYLQKENIIDESGMPKERFSAEFPKEGPSILRIQQVVRGDSAAYFCASSPSGRGDTEAFFGQGTRLTVV.

The V and J genes are TRBV9 and TRBJ2-1; 11 nucleotides agree with TRBD2. Germline trimming cut 1 base from V and 7 bases from J; bases unmatched to any gene: 10. This CDR3 has 17 amino acids. CDR1 and CDR2 from the germline V gene are SGDLS and YYNGEE. This CDR3 reads CASSVRGTSGSRNEQFF. The CDR3 coding sequence is TGTGCCAGCAGCGTAAGGGGTACTAGCGGGAGTCGTAATGAGCAGTTCTTC.

The chain carries TRBV5-1 and TRBJ1-4; 9 bases fit TRBD1. V trimming: 1 base; J trimming: 3 bases; junction bases outside the gene matches: 13. The CDR3 runs to 19 residues. Germline lookup yields CDR1 SGHRS and CDR2 YFSETQ. The CDR3 sequence is CASSLYPGTGIRANEKLFF. In DNA, the CDR3 is TGCGCCAGCAGCTTGTATCCCGGGACAGGGATCCGGGCTAATGAAAAACTGTTTTTT.

The chain combines TRBV28 with TRBJ1-2; D gene unclear. CDR3 length: 13 residues. Trimming took 6 bases from V and 4 from J, leaving 12 bases between them. Germline V gene lookup returns CDR1 MDHEN and CDR2 SYDVKM. CDR3 region: CASSGDWSYGYTF. CDR3 nucleotide sequence: TGTGCCAGCAGCGGTGACTGGAGCTATGGCTACACCTTC.

This chain links TRBV28 with TRBJ2-3, with D unresolved. V gave up 6 bases and J gave up 0 bases, with 7 bases separating them. CDR1 MDHEN and CDR2 SYDVKM come from the germline V gene. There are 13 residues in the CDR3. The CDR3 coding sequence is TGTGCCAGCAGGAAAACTAGCACAGATACGCAGTATTTT. The encoded protein is CASRKTSTDTQYF.

CDR3 protein: CASSPTSGSNEQFF. In DNA form, the CDR3 reads TGTGCCAGCTCACCAACTAGCGGGAGCAATGAGCAGTTCTTC. The genes are TRBV18 and TRBJ2-1, with 11 bases matching TRBD2. Germline V lookup: CDR1 KGHSH, CDR2 LQKENI. This CDR3 is 14 amino acids long. Losses at the gene ends were 2 bases for V and 6 bases for J; bases not matched to a gene: 0.

This clone has only one observation. J is TRBJ1-5 and V is TRBV7-9, with D tentatively TRBD1 (5 bases). The V end was cut by 4 bases, the J end by 3 bases, with 25 bases between. The CDR3 sequence is 19 residues long. Looked up from germline, CDR1 is SEHNR and CDR2 is FQNEAQ (reference sequence). CDR3 in amino acids: CASSSTSGGDGFINQPQHF. CDR3 bases: TGTGCCAGCAGCTCCACCAGTGGGGGGGACGGGTTCATCAATCAGCCCCAGCATTTT.

V usage is TRBV12-2 and J usage is TRBJ2-5; the D call TRBD2 from the table was never checked on the DNA. TRBV12-2 is a pseudogene. The CDR3 is made up of 16 amino acids. The CDR3 loop is CASRLRWPGVGETQYF. In nucleotides, the CDR3 is TGTGCAAGTCGCTTACGTTGGCCGGGGGTTGGGGAGACCCAGTACTTC.

The rearrangement joins TRBV28 to TRBJ2-7, with D perhaps TRBD1 (7 bases). From germline, CDR1 is MDHEN and CDR2 SYDVKM. V gave up 6 bases and J gave up 4 bases, with 19 bases separating them. The CDR3 loop spans 15 amino acids. The CDR3 DNA reads TGTGCCAGCAGGCGGGGACAGTCGGGGACTTACGAGCAGTACTTC. Protein sequence: CASRRGQSGTYEQYF.

CDR3 DNA: TGTGCCAGCAGCTTAACAGGGTCGGGGGACACTGAAGCTTTCTTT. Its translation is CASSLTGSGDTEAFF. The chain couples TRBV7-3 to TRBJ1-1; weak D call: TRBD1 (5 bases). Deletions cut 0 bases from V and 3 bases from J, with 11 bases between. The CDR3 has 15 amino acids. Looked up from germline, CDR1 is SGHTA and CDR2 is FQGTGA.

This sequence joins TRBV15 and TRBJ2-6; TRBD2 agrees at 7 bases. Germline loops: CDR1 LNHNV, CDR2 YYDKDF (reference sequence). The CDR3 extends over 19 amino acids. With V trimmed by 2 bases and J by 0 bases, 10 bases remained unmatched. CDR3 sequence: CATSRWGGLGHSGANVLTF. The DNA for the CDR3 is TGTGCCACCAGCAGATGGGGAGGGCTGGGCCACTCTGGGGCCAACGTCCTGACTTTC.

This clone has only a few counts. The CDR3 here is CASSVSHNQPQHF. DNA for the CDR3: TGTGCCAGCAGTGTATCCCATAATCAGCCCCAGCATTTT. The chain uses TRBV28 and TRBJ1-5; D unresolved. This CDR3 spans 13 amino acids. Germline V gene lookup returns CDR1 MDHEN and CDR2 SYDVKM. V was pared by 5 bases and J by 4 bases, with 9 bases between.

The V call is TRBV6-4, the J call TRBJ2-1; D not certain. The length of the CDR3 is 15 residues. Between the trimmed V and J ends, which lost 3 bases and 1 base, there was a span of 10 bases. Germline lookup yields CDR1 MRHNA and CDR2 SNTAGT. CDR3 protein: CASSEGAWSYNEQFF. As DNA, the CDR3 is TGTGCCAGCAGTGAAGGAGCGTGGTCCTACAATGAGCAGTTCTTC.

The chain recombines TRBV18 with TRBJ2-5, with TRBD1 matching over 11 bases. Trimming cost V 4 bases and J 1 base; bases outside gene matches: 11. The germline gives CDR1 KGHSH, CDR2 LQKENI. The CDR3 is made up of 18 amino acids. DNA for the CDR3: TGTGCCAGCTCACTTTCGGTCCCGGGACAGGGGGGCCAAGAGACCCAGTACTTC. The encoded protein is CASSLSVPGQGGQETQYF. The full variable domain, with the rest looked up from reference TRBV18 and TRBJ2-5, is NAGVMQNPRHLVRRRGQEARLRCSPMKGHSHVYWYRQLPEEGLKFMVYLQKENIIDESGMPKERFSAEFPKEGPSILRIQQVVRGDSAAYFCASSLSVPGQGGQETQYFGPGTRLLVL.

This clone has more than one count but fewer than ten. The genes are TRBV6-5 and TRBJ1-2; TRBD1 agrees at 12 bases. The germline V gene has CDR1 MNHEY and CDR2 SVGAGI. V lost 6 bases to trimming and J lost 8 bases; unmatched junction nucleotides: 1. This CDR3 has 12 amino acids. The CDR3 DNA sequence: TGTGCCAGCAGAGGGACAGGGGGCGGCTACACCTTC. Protein: CASRGTGGGYTF.

This clone came up a few times. The chain combines TRBV5-1 with TRBJ1-1; possible D gene TRBD1, 5 bases. Trimming removed 4 bases from V and 6 bases from J, with 19 bases in between. CDR1 and CDR2 from the germline V gene are SGHRS and YFSETQ. This CDR3 spans 15 amino acids. The CDR3, as DNA: TGCGCCAGCAGCCCGGCCGGAGGGGCCCTTCCTGAAGCTTTCTTT. Protein product: CASSPAGGALPEAFF.

In its sample, this clone was seen a few times. CDR3 in amino acids: CASSLGTTYYEQYF. The CDR3 coding sequence is TGTGCCAGCAGCTTAGGTACTACCTACTACGAGCAGTACTTC. The V and J genes are TRBV7-9 and TRBJ2-7; D not resolved. V lost 1 base and J lost 3, with 10 bases in between. Germline V gene lookup returns CDR1 SEHNR and CDR2 FQNEAQ (reference sequence). CDR3 size: 14 residues. The complete variable domain, with remaining parts taken from reference TRBV7-9 and TRBJ2-7, reads DTGVSQNPRHKITKRGQNVTFRCDPISEHNRLYWYRQTLGQGPEFLTYFQNEAQLEKSRLLSDRFSAERPKGSFSTLEIQRTEQGDSAMYLCASSLGTTYYEQYFGPGTRLTVT.

The rearrangement joins TRBV28 to TRBJ2-2, with 7 bases that match TRBD2. This CDR3 region has 18 residues. Germline assignment: CDR1 MDHEN and CDR2 SYDVKM. V lost 5 bases to trimming and J lost 6 bases; unmatched junction nucleotides: 18. Here the CDR3 reads CASSGGSRTGGVAGELFF. The DNA of the CDR3 is TGTGCCAGCAGTGGCGGGAGTAGGACGGGAGGAGTCGCCGGGGAGCTGTTTTTT.

V gene TRBV28 combines with J gene TRBJ1-3; TRBD1 matches 7 bases. Germline-derived CDR1 and CDR2 are MDHEN and SYDVKM. The CDR3 sequence is 14 residues long. V dropped 6 bases and J dropped 0; count of bases not matched to a gene: 2. In DNA form, the CDR3 reads TGTGCCAGCAGGGCAGGGGGCTCTGGAAACACCATATATTTT. Protein sequence: CASRAGGSGNTIYF. Together with reference TRBV28 and TRBJ1-3, the CDR3 gives the full variable domain: DVKVTQSSRYLVKRTGEKVFLECVQDMDHENMFWYRQDPGLGLRLIYFSYDVKMKEKGDIPEGYSVSREKKERFSLILESASTNQTSMYLCASRAGGSGNTIYFGEGSWLTVV.

The chain is built from TRBV5-1 and TRBJ1-1, with D unclear. The CDR3 runs 15 residues. Germline V CDR1 and CDR2: SGHRS, YFSETQ. V lost 0 bases to trimming and J lost 2 bases, with 11 bases between them. Written as DNA, the CDR3 is TGCGCCAGCAGCTTGGCGGAGGGATTAAACACTGAAGCTTTCTTT. Encoded protein: CASSLAEGLNTEAFF.